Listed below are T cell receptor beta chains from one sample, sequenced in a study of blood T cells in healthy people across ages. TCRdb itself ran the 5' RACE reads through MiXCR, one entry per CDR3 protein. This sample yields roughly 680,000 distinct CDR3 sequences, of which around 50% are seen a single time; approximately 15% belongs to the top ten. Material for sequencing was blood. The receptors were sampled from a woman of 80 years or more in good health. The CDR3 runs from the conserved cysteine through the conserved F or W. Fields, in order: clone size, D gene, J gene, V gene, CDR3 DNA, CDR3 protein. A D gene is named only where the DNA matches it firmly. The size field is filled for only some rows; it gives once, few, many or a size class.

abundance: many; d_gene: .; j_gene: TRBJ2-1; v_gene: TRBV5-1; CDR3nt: TGTGCCAGCAGCCTTAACTACAATGAGCAGTTCTTC; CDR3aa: CASSLNYNEQFF
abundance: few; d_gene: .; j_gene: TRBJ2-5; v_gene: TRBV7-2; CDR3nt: TGTGCCAGCAGCCCCCGGGGCCAGCAGTACTTC; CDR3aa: CASSPRGQQYF
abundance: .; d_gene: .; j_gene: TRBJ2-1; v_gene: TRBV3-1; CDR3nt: TGTGCCAGCAGCCCCAATCCGAGCAACGGGGTCCATGAGCAGTTCTTC; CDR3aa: CASSPNPSNGVHEQFF
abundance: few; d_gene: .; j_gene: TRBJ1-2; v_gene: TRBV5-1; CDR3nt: TGCGCCAGTACCGTGAACGGGAACTATGGCTACACCTTC; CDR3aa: CASTVNGNYGYTF
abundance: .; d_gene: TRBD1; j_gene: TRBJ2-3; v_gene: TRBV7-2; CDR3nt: TGTGCCAGCAGCTTAGCGGACAGGTGGGCAGATACGCAGTATTTT; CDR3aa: CASSLADRWADTQYF
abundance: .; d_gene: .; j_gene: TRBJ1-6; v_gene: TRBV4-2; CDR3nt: TGTGCCAGCAGCCAAGATTGGCAGGGCCGGGAACCCCTCCACTTT; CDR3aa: CASSQDWQGREPLHF
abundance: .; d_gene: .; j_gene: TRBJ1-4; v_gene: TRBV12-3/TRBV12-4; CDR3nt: TGTGCCAGCAGCCCCAAGGTGGATGAAAAACTGTTTTTT; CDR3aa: CASSPKVDEKLFF
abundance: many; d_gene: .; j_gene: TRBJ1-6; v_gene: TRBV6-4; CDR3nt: TGTGCCAGCAGTGACTCAAGAGGCTCACCCCTCCACTTT; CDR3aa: CASSDSRGSPLHF
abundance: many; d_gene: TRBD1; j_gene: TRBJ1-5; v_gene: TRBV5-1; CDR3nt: TGCGCCAGCAGCTCACAGGGGGCGGGACAGCCCCAGCATTTT; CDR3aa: CASSSQGAGQPQHF
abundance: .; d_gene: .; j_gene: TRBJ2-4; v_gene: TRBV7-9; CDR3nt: TGTGCCACCGCCCCGTTCCAGGAAAACATTCAGTACTTC; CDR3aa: CATAPFQENIQYF
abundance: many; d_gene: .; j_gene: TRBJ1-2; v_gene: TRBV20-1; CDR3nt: TGCAGTGCTTATCTCGGACGCACGGGCTATGGCTACACCTTC; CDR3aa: CSAYLGRTGYGYTF
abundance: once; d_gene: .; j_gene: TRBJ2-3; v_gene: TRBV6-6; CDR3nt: TGTGCCAGCAGTGCCCTCTTCACAGATACGCGGTATTTT; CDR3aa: CASSALFTDTRYF
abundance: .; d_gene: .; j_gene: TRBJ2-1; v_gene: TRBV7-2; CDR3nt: TGTGCCAGCAGCTTAGCGGGGCGGGCCTCCAATGAGCAGTTCTTC; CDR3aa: CASSLAGRASNEQFF
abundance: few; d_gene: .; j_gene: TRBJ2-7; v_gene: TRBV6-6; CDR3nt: TGTGCCAGCAGCCCAAGGACAGTCGAGCAGTACTTC; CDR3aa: CASSPRTVEQYF
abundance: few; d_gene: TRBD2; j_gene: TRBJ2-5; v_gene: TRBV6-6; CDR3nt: TGTGCCAGCAGTTTAAGTGTTGGCGGGAGGGGGGGGACCCAGTACTTC; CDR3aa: CASSLSVGGRGGTQYF
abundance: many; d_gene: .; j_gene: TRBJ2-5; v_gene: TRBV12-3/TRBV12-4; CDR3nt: TGTGCCAGCAGTTTTTCCATGACAGAGACCCAGTACTTC; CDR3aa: CASSFSMTETQYF
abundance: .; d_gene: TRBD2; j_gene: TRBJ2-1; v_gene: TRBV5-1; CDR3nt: TGCGCCAGCACCTTGATGACTAGCGGGGGCAATGAGCAGTTCTTC; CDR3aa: CASTLMTSGGNEQFF
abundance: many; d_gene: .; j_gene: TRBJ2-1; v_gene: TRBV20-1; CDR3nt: TGCAGTGCCTCGAGCGGACATCACAATGAGCAGTTCTTC; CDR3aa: CSASSGHHNEQFF
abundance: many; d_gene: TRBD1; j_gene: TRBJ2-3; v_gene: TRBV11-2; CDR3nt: TGTGCCAGCAGCCCGACAGGGGGACGTGCAGATACGCAGTATTTT; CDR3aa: CASSPTGGRADTQYF
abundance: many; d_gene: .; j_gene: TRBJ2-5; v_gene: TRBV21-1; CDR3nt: TGTGCCAGCAGCAAAGCGGCAGGTGGGCTAAGTAAGACCCAGTACTTC; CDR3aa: CASSKAAGGLSKTQYF
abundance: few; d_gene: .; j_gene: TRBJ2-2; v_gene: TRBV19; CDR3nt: TGTGCCAGTAGTACCGGGGCCTACACCGGGGAGCTGTTTTTT; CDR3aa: CASSTGAYTGELFF
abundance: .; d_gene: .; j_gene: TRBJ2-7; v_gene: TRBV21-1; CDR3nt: TGTGCCAGCAGCACCCACTGGGGCTCCAGGGGGACTCTATACGAGCAGTACTTC; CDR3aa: CASSTHWGSRGTLYEQYF
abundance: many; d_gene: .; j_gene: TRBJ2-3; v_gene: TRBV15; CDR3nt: TGTGCCACCAGCAGGGGGTCAGGGTTAAGAGATACGCAGTATTTT; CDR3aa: CATSRGSGLRDTQYF
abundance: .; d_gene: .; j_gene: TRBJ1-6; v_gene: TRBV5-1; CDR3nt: TGCGCCAGCAGCTTGGATTCAGCCAATTCGGCCCTCCACTTT; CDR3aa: CASSLDSANSALHF
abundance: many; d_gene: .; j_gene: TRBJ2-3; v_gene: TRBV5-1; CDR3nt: TGCGCCAGCAGCTTGGTTCATGTTTCCTTTACAGATACGCAGTATTTT; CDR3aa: CASSLVHVSFTDTQYF
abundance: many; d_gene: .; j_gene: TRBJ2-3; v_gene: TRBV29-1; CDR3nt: TGCAGCGTTGCAGGGACCCTCGACACAGATACGCAGTATTTT; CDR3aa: CSVAGTLDTDTQYF